A selection of T cell receptor beta chains follows, all from one sample in a study of T cell responses to AZD1222 COVID-19 vaccine. Assay: immunoSEQ multiplex PCR; the TCRdb copy retains only in-frame clones and omits some. The sample has 130,000 or so clones, around nine tenths seen once. This specimen was peripheral blood, taken on day 0 of AZD1222 vaccination. The receptor set was obtained from an adult in good health. Each CDR3 is given with its conserved first and last residue. The D gene is left open where the match is weak.

D gene,J gene,V gene,CDR3 protein,CDR3 DNA
-,TRBJ2-7,TRBV3-1/TRBV3-2,CASSQVGSGEQYF,TGTGCCAGCAGCCAAGTGGGTTCCGGCGAGCAGTACTTC
-,TRBJ2-7,TRBV11-2,CASSLEGDILYEQYF,TGTGCCAGCAGCTTAGAGGGGGATATTCTCTACGAGCAGTACTTC
TRBD1,TRBJ1-3,TRBV7-9,CASSLVLSRQGIGNTIYF,TGTGCCAGCAGCTTAGTGTTATCGCGACAGGGTATTGGAAACACCATATATTTT
-,TRBJ1-4,TRBV4-3,CASSQDWARGRVNEKLFF,TGCGCCAGCAGCCAAGATTGGGCACGGGGGCGGGTTAATGAAAAACTGTTTTTT
TRBD2,TRBJ2-3,TRBV9,CASSVQLAGDLGTQYF,TGTGCCAGCAGCGTACAACTAGCGGGAGATTTAGGTACGCAGTATTTT
-,TRBJ1-5,TRBV19,CASSRGSDNQPQHF,TGTGCCAGTAGTAGGGGGAGTGACAATCAGCCCCAGCATTTT
TRBD1,TRBJ1-1,TRBV9,CASSPRGQGGTEAFF,TGTGCCAGCAGCCCAAGAGGACAGGGGGGGACTGAAGCTTTCTTT
-,TRBJ1-2,TRBV19,CASSIVARVHGYTF,TGTGCCAGTAGTATAGTAGCGAGGGTGCATGGCTACACCTTC
TRBD1,TRBJ2-3,TRBV9,CASSPQSRDREYF,TGTGCCAGCAGCCCACAGTCCCGGGACAGGGAGTATTTT
-,TRBJ1-2,TRBV30,CAWSATGGYGYTF,TGTGCCTGGAGTGCTACAGGAGGGTATGGCTACACCTTC
-,TRBJ1-2,TRBV15,CATSSPDSLLHGYTF,TGTGCCACCAGCAGCCCGGACAGTCTGTTGCACGGCTACACCTTC
-,TRBJ1-6,TRBV10-3,CAISATGYNSPLHF,TGTGCCATCAGTGCGACAGGTTATAATTCACCCCTCCACTTT
-,TRBJ2-5,TRBV13,CASSLRTEETQYF,TGTGCCAGCAGCTTAAGGACGGAAGAGACCCAGTACTTC
-,TRBJ1-1,TRBV7-3,CASSFGGEGAFF,TGTGCCAGCAGCTTTGGCGGGGAGGGGGCTTTCTTT
TRBD1,TRBJ1-1,TRBV5-1,CASSPRTGNTEAFF,TGCGCCAGCAGCCCGCGGACAGGGAACACTGAAGCTTTCTTT